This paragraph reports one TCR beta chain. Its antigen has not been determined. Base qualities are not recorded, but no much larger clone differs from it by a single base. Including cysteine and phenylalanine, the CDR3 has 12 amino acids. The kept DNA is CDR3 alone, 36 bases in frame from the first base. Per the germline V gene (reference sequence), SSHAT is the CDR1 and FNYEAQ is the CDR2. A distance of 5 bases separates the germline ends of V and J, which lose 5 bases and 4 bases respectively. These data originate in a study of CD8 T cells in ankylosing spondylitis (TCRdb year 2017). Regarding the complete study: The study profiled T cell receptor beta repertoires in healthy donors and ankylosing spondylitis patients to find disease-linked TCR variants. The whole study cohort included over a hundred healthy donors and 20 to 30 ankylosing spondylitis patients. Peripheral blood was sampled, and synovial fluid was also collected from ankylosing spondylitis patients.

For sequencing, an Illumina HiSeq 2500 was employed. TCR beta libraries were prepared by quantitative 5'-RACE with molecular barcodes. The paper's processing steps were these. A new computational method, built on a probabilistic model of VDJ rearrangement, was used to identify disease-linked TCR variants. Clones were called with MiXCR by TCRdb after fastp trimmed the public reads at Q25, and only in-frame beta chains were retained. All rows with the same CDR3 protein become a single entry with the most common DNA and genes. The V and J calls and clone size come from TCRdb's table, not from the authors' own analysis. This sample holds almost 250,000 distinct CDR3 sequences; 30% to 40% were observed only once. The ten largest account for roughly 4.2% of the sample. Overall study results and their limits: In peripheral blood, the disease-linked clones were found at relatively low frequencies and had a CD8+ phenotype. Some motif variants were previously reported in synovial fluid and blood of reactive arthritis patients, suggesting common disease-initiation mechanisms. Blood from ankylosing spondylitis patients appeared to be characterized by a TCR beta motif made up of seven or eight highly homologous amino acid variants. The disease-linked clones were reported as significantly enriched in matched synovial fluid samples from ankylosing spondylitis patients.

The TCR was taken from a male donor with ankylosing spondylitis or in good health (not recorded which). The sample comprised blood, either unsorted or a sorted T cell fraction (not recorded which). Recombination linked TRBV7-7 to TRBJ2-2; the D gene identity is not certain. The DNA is TGTGCCAGCAGCCCAGGCACCGGGGAGCTGTTTTTT. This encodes CASSPGTGELFF. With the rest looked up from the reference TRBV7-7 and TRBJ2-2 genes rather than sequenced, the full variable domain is GAGVSQSPRYKVTKRGQDVTLRCDPISSHATLYWYQQALGQGPEFLTYFNYEAQPDKSGLPSDRFSAERPEGSISTLTIQRTEQRDSAMYRCASSPGTGELFFGEGSRLTVL.